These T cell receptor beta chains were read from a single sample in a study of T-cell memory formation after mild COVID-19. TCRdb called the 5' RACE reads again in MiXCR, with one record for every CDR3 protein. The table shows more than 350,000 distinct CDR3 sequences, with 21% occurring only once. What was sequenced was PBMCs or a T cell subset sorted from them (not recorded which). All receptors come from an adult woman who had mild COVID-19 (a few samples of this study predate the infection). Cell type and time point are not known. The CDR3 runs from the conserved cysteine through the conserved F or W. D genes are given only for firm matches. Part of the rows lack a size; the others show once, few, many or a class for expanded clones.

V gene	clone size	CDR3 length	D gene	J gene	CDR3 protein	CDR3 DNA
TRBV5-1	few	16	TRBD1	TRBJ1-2	CASSLRLTGGDGGYTF	TGCGCCAGCAGCTTGCGCTTGACAGGGGGGGACGGTGGCTACACCTTC
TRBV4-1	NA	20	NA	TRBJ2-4	CASSQQGHEALWGTKNIQYF	TGCGCCAGCAGCCAGCAGGGACACGAAGCGCTTTGGGGCACCAAAAACATTCAGTACTTC
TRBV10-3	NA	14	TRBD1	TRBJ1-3	CAISAQGAGNTIYF	TGTGCCATCAGTGCACAGGGGGCGGGAAACACCATATATTTT
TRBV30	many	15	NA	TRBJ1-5	CAWSPGVNSNQPQHF	TGTGCCTGGAGTCCGGGAGTAAATAGCAATCAGCCCCAGCATTTT
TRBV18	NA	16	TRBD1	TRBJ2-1	CASSPILGQGWNEQFF	TGTGCCAGCTCACCCATCTTGGGACAGGGCTGGAATGAGCAGTTCTTC
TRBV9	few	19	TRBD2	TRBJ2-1	CASSGPGLAGRYPGNEQFF	TGTGCCAGCAGCGGACCGGGACTAGCGGGCCGGTACCCCGGCAATGAGCAGTTCTTC
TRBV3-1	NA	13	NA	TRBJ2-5	CASSRVLQETQYF	TGTGCCAGCAGCCGCGTCCTGCAAGAGACCCAGTACTTC
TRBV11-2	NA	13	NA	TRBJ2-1	CASSLRRADEQFF	TGTGCCAGCAGCTTAAGGAGGGCCGATGAGCAGTTCTTC
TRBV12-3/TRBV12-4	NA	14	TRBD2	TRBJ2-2	CASRRTSGRGELFF	TGTGCCAGCAGGAGGACTAGCGGGCGCGGGGAGCTGTTTTTT
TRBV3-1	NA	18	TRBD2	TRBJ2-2	CASSHDRRGGPNTGELFF	TGTGCCAGCAGCCACGATCGCCGCGGGGGGCCGAACACCGGGGAGCTGTTTTTT
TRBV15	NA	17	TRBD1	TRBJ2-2	CATNKSPDRGVAGELFF	TGTGCCACCAACAAGAGCCCGGACAGGGGGGTTGCCGGGGAGCTGTTTTTT
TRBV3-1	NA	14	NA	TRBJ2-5	CASSQEGTPQTQYF	TGTGCCAGCAGCCAAGAGGGGACCCCGCAGACCCAGTACTTC
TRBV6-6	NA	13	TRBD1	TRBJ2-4	CASKEQGTGVQYF	TGTGCCAGCAAGGAACAGGGGACCGGGGTTCAGTACTTC
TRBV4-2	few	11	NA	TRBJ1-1	CASSGLTEAFF	TGTGCCAGCAGTGGACTCACTGAAGCTTTCTTT
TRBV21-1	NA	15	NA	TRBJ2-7	CASSKRGTLIYEQYF	TGTGCCAGCAGCAAAAGGGGGACGCTTATCTACGAGCAGTACTTC
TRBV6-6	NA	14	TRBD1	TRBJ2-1	CASDGQGSYNEQFF	TGTGCCAGCGACGGACAGGGCTCCTACAATGAGCAGTTCTTC
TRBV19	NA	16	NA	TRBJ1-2	CASSRQGSGWSRGYTF	TGTGCCAGTAGCCGACAAGGGTCAGGGTGGTCTCGTGGCTACACCTTC
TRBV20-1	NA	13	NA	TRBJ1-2	CSAHTQAYYGYTF	TGCAGTGCCCACACCCAGGCGTACTATGGCTACACCTTC
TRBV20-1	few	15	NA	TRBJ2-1	CSALVPNHSNNEQFF	TGCAGTGCGCTAGTCCCTAACCATTCAAACAATGAGCAGTTCTTC
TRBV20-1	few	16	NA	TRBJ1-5	CSARAGGLYSNQPQHF	TGCAGTGCTAGAGCGGGGGGACTTTATAGCAATCAGCCCCAGCATTTT
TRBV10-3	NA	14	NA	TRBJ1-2	CAISGGGQYYGYTF	TGTGCCATCAGTGGAGGCGGACAGTACTATGGCTACACCTTC
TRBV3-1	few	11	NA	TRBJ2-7	CASSQAHEQYF	TGTGCCAGCAGCCAAGCCCACGAGCAGTACTTC
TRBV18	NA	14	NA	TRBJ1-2	CASSPGMDPGRITF	TGTGCCAGCTCACCTGGGATGGACCCAGGGAGGATCACCTTC
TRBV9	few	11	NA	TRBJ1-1	CASSLDSEAFF	TGTGCCAGCAGCCTCGACAGTGAAGCTTTCTTT
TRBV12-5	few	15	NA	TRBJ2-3	CASAPRDPGTDTQYF	TGTGCTAGTGCCCCCCGGGATCCTGGGACAGATACGCAGTATTTT
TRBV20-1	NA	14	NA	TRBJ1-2	CSARDRGTVYGYTF	TGCAGTGCTAGAGATCGGGGGACGGTCTATGGCTACACCTTC
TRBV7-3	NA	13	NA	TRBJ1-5	CASGQPLNQPQHF	TGTGCGTCGGGACAACCTTTAAATCAGCCCCAGCATTTT
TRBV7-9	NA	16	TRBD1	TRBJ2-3	CASSFPPDRITDTQYF	TGTGCCAGCAGCTTTCCCCCGGACAGGATCACAGATACGCAGTATTTT
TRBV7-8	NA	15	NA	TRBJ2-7	CASSLATSPYYEQYF	TGTGCCAGCAGCTTGGCGACCTCCCCCTACTACGAGCAGTACTTC
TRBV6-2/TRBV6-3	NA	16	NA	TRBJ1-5	CASRAAGAGSNQPQHF	TGTGCCAGCCGGGCGGCAGGGGCCGGAAGCAATCAGCCCCAGCATTTT
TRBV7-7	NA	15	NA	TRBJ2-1	CASMEQGGVNNEQFF	TGTGCTAGCATGGAGCAGGGTGGGGTAAACAATGAGCAGTTCTTC
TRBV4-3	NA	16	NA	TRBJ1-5	CASSQEVLPPGRPQHF	TGCGCCAGCAGCCAAGAGGTGCTTCCCCCCGGTCGGCCCCAGCATTTT
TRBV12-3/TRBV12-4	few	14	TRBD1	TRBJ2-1	CASRPTGARNEQFF	TGTGCCAGCAGGCCGACAGGGGCAAGGAATGAGCAGTTCTTC
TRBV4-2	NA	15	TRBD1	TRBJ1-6	CASSQDGTGTSPLHF	TGTGCCAGCAGCCAAGACGGGACAGGTACTTCACCCCTCCACTTT
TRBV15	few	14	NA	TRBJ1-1	CATSRDSGDTEAFF	TGTGCCACCAGCAGAGATTCAGGGGACACTGAAGCTTTCTTT
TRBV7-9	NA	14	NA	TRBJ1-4	CASSLARGTEKLFF	TGTGCCAGCAGCTTAGCCAGGGGTACTGAAAAACTGTTTTTT
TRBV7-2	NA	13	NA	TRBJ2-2	CASSLVGFGELFF	TGTGCCAGCAGCTTAGTCGGCTTCGGGGAGCTGTTTTTT
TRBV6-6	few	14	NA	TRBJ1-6	CASTRRGYNSPLHF	TGTGCCAGCACCCGAAGGGGGTATAATTCACCCCTCCACTTT
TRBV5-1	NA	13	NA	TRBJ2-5	CASSSPDGKTQYF	TGCGCCAGCAGCTCCCCGGACGGCAAGACCCAGTACTTC
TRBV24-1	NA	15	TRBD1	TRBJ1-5	CATSDSDRGGQPQHF	TGTGCCACCAGTGACTCCGACAGGGGAGGCCAGCCCCAGCATTTT
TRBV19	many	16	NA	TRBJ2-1	CASSTGRTIACNEQFF	TGTGCCAGTAGTACGGGGCGGACGATCGCCTGCAATGAGCAGTTCTTC
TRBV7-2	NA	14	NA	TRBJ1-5	CASSLGNSNQPQHF	TGTGCCAGCAGCTTAGGTAATAGCAATCAGCCCCAGCATTTT
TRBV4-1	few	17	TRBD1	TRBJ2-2	CASSQDLGQGLTGELFF	TGCGCCAGCAGCCAAGATTTAGGACAGGGACTTACCGGGGAGCTGTTTTTT
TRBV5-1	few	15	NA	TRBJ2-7	CASSPLGQGPYEQYF	TGCGCCAGCAGCCCGCTGGGGCAGGGCCCATACGAGCAGTACTTC
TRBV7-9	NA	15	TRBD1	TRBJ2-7	CASSLVRDRDYEQYF	TGTGCCAGCAGCTTAGTCCGGGACAGGGACTACGAGCAGTACTTC
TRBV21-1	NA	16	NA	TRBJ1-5	CASEQPRTGARQPQHF	TGTGCCAGCGAGCAGCCTAGGACAGGGGCACGACAGCCCCAGCATTTT
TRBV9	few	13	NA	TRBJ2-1	CASSQGSLGEQFF	TGTGCCAGCAGCCAGGGGAGTTTAGGTGAGCAGTTCTTC
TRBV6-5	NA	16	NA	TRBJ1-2	CASSYRGGMANYGYTF	TGTGCCAGCAGTTACCGGGGGGGGATGGCGAACTATGGCTACACCTTC
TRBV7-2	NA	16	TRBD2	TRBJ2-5	CASSLGGLAGQETQYF	TGTGCCAGCAGCTTAGGGGGACTAGCGGGGCAAGAGACCCAGTACTTC
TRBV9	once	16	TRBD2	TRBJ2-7	CASSVSASGGPYEQYF	TGTGCCAGCAGCGTAAGTGCTAGCGGGGGTCCCTACGAGCAGTACTTC
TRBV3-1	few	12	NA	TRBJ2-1	CASSQGWNEQFF	TGTGCCAGCAGCCAAGGATGGAATGAGCAGTTCTTC
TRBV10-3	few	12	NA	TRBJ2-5	CAISGTGETQYF	TGTGCCATCAGTGGGACGGGGGAGACCCAGTACTTC
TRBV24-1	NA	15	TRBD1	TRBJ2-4	CATSAGTDRKNIQYF	TGTGCCACCAGTGCCGGGACAGATCGAAAAAACATTCAGTACTTC
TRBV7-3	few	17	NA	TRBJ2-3	CASSSSGTPTVTDTQYF	TGTGCCAGCAGCTCCTCCGGGACACCAACCGTGACAGATACGCAGTATTTT
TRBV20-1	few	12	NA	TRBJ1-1	CSARDPSEEAFF	TGCAGTGCTAGAGATCCGTCCGAGGAAGCTTTCTTT
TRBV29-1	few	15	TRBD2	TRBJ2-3	CSVEDVRGGRDTQYF	TGCAGCGTTGAAGATGTCCGGGGGGGGAGGGATACGCAGTATTTT
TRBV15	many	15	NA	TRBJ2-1	CATSRVKSSYNEQFF	TGTGCCACCAGCAGAGTAAAGAGCTCCTACAATGAGCAGTTCTTC